The T cell receptor beta chain described here comes from a study of cytotoxic CD8 clonotypes in ibrutinib-treated CLL. Study at large: Among the samples, the mean was about 260,000 productive templates and 94,082 productive rearrangements.

Broader study findings: Clonality was higher at ibrutinib response and returned toward baseline at progression. Once treatment began, public clonotypes, which were uncommon, contracted or stayed stable. Clonality correlated strongly with circulating CD8+ T cells and exceeded age-matched healthy donors at baseline.

This clone has just one count. The antigen is not known. The CDR3 runs to 16 residues. Germline V gene data show CDR1 as SEHNR and CDR2 as FQNEAQ (reference sequence). V lost 4 bases, J lost 4 bases, and 12 bases stayed unmatched. Using immunoSEQ multiplex PCR, the repertoire was profiled, and TCRdb retains in-frame clones only, with some absent. The sample has approximately 350,000 clones, 60% to 80% seen once. This chain links TRBV7-9 with TRBJ1-1; 7 bases match TRBD1. The TCR sequence derives from a human donor with chronic lymphocytic leukemia. The sequencing here drew on PBMCs, taken after 36 months of ibrutinib treatment. CDR3 region: CASSSINRGRGTEAFF. The CDR3 coding sequence is TGTGCCAGCAGCTCGATTAACAGGGGCCGGGGCACTGAAGCTTTCTTT.